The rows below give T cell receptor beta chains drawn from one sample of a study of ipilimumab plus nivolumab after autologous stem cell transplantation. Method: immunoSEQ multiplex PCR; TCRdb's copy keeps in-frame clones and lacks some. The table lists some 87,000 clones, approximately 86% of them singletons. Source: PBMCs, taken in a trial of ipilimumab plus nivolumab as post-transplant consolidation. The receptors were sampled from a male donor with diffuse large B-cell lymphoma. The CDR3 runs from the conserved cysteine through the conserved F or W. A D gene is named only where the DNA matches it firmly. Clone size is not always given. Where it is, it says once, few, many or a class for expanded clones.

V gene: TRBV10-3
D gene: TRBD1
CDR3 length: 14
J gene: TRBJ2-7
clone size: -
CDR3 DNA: TGTGCCATCCGTGAGGGGACAGGGGACTACGAGCAGTACTTC
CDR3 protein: CAIREGTGDYEQYF

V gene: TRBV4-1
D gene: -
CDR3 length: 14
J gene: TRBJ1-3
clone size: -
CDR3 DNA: TGCGCCAGCAGCCAAGAGTGGCCCGGCAACACCATATATTTT
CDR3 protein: CASSQEWPGNTIYF

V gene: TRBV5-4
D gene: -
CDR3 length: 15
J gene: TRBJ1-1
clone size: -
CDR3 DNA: TGTGCCAGCAGCTTCGGCAGTAACATGAACACTGAAGCTTTCTTT
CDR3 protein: CASSFGSNMNTEAFF

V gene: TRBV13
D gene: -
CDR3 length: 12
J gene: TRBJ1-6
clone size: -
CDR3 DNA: TGTGCCAGCACAGCCGGGCATTCACCCCTCCACTTT
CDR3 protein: CASTAGHSPLHF

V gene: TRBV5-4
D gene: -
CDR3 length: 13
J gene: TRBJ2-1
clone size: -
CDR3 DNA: TGTGCCAGCAGCTTGGACATCAACAATGAGCAGTTCTTC
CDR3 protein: CASSLDINNEQFF

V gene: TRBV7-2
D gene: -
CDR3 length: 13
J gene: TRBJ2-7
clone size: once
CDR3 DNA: TGTGCCAGCAGCTTAGGCCCTTATTACGAGCAGTACTTC
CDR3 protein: CASSLGPYYEQYF

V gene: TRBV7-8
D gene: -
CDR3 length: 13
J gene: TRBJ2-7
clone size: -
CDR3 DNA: TGTGCCAGCCAGGACGGGCGACTCTACGAGCAGTACTTC
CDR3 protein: CASQDGRLYEQYF

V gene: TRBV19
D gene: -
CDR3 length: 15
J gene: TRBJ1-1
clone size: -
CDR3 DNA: TGTGCCAGTAGTATTATCGGGGGAGGGGACACTGAAGCTTTCTTT
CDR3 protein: CASSIIGGGDTEAFF

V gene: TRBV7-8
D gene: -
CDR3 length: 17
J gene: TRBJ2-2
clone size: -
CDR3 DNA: TGTGCCAGCAGCCTAGGCCTCTATAAAACCAAAGGCGGGGAGCTGTTTTTT
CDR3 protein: CASSLGLYKTKGGELFF

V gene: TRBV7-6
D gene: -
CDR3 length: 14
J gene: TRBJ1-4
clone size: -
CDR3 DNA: TGTGCCAGCAGCCCATCCCCCACAGGGGAAAAACTGTTTTTT
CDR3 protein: CASSPSPTGEKLFF

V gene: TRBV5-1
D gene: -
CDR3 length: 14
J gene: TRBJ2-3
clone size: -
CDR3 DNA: TGCGCCAGCAAAAAACAGGTTAGCACAGATACGCAGTATTTT
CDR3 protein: CASKKQVSTDTQYF

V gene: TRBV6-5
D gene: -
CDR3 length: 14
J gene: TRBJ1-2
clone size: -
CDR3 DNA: TGTGCCAGCAGTTACTCGAGTTCCGGGTATGGCTACACCTTC
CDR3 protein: CASSYSSSGYGYTF

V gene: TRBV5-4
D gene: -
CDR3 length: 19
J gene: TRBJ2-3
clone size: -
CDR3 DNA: TGTGCCAGCAGCGGACCCATGCGACTGTACGGGATGAGCACAGATACGCAGTATTTT
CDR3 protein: CASSGPMRLYGMSTDTQYF

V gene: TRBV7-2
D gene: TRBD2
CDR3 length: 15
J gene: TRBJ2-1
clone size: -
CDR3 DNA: TGTGCCAGCAGCTTAGACTCGCTAGCGGACGTATTGCAGTTCTTC
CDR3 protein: CASSLDSLADVLQFF

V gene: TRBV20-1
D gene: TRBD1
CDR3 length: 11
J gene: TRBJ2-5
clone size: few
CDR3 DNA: TGCAGTGTCGACAGGGGGGAGACCCAGTACTTC
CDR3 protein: CSVDRGETQYF

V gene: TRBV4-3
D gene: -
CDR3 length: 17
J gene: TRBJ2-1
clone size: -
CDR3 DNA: TGCGCCAGCAGCCAGACCTTAGGGGGAGCGGGGATAGGTGAGCAGTTCTTC
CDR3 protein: CASSQTLGGAGIGEQFF

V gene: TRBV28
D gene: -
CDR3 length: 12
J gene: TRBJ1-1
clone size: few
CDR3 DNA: TGTGCCAGCAGTTTGGGCGGACTTGAAGCTTTCTTT
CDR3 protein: CASSLGGLEAFF

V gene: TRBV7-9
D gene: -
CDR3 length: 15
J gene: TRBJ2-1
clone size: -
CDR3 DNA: TGTGCCAGCAGCCGCCGGGACTTATCCTACAATGAGCAGTTCTTC
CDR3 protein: CASSRRDLSYNEQFF

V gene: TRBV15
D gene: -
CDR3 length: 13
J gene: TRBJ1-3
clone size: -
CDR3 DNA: TGTGCCACCAGCAGAGGTATCGGAGACACCATATATTTT
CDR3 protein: CATSRGIGDTIYF

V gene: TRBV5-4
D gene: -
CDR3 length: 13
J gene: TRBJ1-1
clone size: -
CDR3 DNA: TGTGCCAGCAGTGGGTTTCGAGCAACTGAAGCTTTCTTT
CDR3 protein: CASSGFRATEAFF

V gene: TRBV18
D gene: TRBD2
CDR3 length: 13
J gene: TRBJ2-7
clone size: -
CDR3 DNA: TGTGCCAGCTCACCGCAGGGACTATACGAGCAGTACTTC
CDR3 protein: CASSPQGLYEQYF

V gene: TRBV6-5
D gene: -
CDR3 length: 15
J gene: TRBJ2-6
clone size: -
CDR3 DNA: TGTGCCAGCAGTTACGGCGGCTCTGGGGCCAACGTCCTGACTTTC
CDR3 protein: CASSYGGSGANVLTF

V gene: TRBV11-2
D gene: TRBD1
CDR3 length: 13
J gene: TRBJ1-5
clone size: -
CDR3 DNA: TGTGCCAGCAGTCAGGGGGCTAATCAGCCCCAGCATTTT
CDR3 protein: CASSQGANQPQHF

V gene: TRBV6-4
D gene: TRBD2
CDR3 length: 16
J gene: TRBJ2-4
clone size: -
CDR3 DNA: TGTGCCAGCAGTACCTCGCGTTCAGTGGGGGAGGGCATTCAGTACTTC
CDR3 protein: CASSTSRSVGEGIQYF

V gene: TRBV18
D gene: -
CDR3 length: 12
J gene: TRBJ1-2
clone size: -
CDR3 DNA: TGTGCCAGCTCACCACAGGGCGATGGCTACACCTTC
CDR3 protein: CASSPQGDGYTF

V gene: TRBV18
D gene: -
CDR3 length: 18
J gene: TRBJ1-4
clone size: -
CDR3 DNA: TGTGCCAGCTCACCAACAACAGATCCGATTAACCTTAATGAAAAACTGTTTTTT
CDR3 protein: CASSPTTDPINLNEKLFF

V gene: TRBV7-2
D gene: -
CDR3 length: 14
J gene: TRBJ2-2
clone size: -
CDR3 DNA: TGTGCCAGCAGCTTACACTCGAACACCGGGGAGCTGTTTTTT
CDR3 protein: CASSLHSNTGELFF

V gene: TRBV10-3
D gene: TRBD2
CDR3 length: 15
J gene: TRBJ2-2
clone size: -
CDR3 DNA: TGTGCCATCTCCCCCAGCGGGGGGTCCCACGGGGAGCTGTTTTTT
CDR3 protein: CAISPSGGSHGELFF

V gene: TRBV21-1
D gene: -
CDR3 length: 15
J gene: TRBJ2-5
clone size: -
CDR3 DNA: TGTGCCAGCAGCAAAGAACCGGGGTTGGTAGAGACCCAGTACTTC
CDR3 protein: CASSKEPGLVETQYF

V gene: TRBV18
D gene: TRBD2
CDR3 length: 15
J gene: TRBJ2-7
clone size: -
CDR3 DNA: TGTGCCAGCTCACCACCCAGCCGGGGGGTTTACGAGCAGTACTTC
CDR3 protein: CASSPPSRGVYEQYF

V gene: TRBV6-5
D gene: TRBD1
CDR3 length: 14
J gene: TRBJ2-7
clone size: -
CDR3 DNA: TGTGCCAGCAGACTTGGACAGGGGGCCAGCGAGCAGTACTTC
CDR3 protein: CASRLGQGASEQYF

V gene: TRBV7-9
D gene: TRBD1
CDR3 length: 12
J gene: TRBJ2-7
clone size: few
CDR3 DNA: TGTGCCAGCAGCTACAGGGGGTACGAGCAGTACTTC
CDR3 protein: CASSYRGYEQYF

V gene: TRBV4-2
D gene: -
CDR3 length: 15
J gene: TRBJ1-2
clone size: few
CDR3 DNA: TGTGCCAGCAGCCAAGAGGGGGTGGGAAACTATGGCTACACCTTC
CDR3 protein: CASSQEGVGNYGYTF

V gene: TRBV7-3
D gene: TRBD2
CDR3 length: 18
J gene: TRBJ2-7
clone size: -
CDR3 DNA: TGTGCCAGCAGTGAAAATCACCCACTAGCGGAGAGCTCCTACGAGCAGTACTTC
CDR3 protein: CASSENHPLAESSYEQYF

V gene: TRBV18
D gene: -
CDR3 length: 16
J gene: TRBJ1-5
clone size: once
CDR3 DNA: TGTGCCAGCTCACCATTGGGACCCCCGACGGATCAGCCCCAGCATTTT
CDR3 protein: CASSPLGPPTDQPQHF

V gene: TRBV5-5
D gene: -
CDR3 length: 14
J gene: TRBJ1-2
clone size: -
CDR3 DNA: TGTGCCAGCGCGCTTCCTCCCGAGAACTATGGCTACACCTTC
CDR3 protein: CASALPPENYGYTF

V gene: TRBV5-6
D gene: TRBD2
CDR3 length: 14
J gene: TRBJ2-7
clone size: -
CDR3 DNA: TGTGCCAGCAGCTTTGAGCGGGGCGTGTACGAGCAGTACTTC
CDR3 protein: CASSFERGVYEQYF

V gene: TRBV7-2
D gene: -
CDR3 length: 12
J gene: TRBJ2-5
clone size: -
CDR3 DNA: TGTGCCAGCAGCCAAGAAAGGGAGACCCAGTACTTC
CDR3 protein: CASSQERETQYF

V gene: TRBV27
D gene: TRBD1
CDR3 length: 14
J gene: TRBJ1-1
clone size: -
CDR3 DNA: TGTGCCAGCAGATCGGGACAGAAGAACACTGAAGCTTTCTTT
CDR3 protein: CASRSGQKNTEAFF

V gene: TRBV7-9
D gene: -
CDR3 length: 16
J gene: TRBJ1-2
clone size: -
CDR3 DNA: TGTGCCAGCAGCTTAGTTCGAGGGGGACGAAGCTATGGCTACACCTTC
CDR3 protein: CASSLVRGGRSYGYTF

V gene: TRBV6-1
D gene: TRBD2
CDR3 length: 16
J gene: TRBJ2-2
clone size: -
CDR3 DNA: TGTGCCAGCAGTGGGTCACTAGCGTTACGGACCGGGGAGCTGTTTTTT
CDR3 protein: CASSGSLALRTGELFF

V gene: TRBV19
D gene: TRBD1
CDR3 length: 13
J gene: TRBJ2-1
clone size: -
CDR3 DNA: TGTGCCAGTAGTTCGGGACAGGGAGTAAATCAGTTCTTC
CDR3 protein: CASSSGQGVNQFF

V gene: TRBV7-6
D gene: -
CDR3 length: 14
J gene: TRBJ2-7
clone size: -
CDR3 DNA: TGTGCCAGCAGCTTAGGGGGACAATTCTACGAGCAGTACTTC
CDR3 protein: CASSLGGQFYEQYF

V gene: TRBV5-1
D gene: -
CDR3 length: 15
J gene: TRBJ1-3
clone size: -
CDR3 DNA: TGCGCCAGCAGCTTTGCAGCAAACTCTGGAAACACCATATATTTT
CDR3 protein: CASSFAANSGNTIYF

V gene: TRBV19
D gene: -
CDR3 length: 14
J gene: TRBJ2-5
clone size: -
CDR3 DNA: TGTGCCAGTACCCGGAAGGATGGCCAAGAGACCCAGTACTTC
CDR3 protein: CASTRKDGQETQYF

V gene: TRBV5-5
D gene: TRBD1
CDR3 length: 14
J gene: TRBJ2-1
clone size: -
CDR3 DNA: TGTGCCAGCAGATCCGACCGGACAGGGAGGGAGCAGTTCTTC
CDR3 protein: CASRSDRTGREQFF